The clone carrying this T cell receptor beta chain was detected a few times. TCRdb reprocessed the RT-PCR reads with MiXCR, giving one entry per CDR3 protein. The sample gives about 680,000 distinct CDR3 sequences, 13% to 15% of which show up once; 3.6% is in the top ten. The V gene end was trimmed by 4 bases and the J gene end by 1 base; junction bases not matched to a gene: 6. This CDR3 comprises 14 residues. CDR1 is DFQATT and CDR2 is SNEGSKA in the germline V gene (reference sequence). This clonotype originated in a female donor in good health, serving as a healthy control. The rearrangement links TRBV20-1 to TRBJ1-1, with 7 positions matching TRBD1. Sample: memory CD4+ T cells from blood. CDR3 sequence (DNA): TGCAGTGCTAAGTACGACAGGGCGAACACTGAAGCTTTCTTT. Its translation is CSAKYDRANTEAFF.